Presented here are 5 T cell receptor beta chains from one specimen sequenced in a study of T-cell memory formation after mild COVID-19. MiXCR was run by TCRdb on the 5' RACE reads, yielding one entry per CDR3 protein. This table holds under 550,000 distinct CDR3 sequences, under 20% found once. Sample: PBMCs or a T cell subset sorted from them (not recorded which). Source of these receptors: a man between 18 and 35 years old who had mild COVID-19 (a few samples of this study predate the infection). Cell type and time point are not known.

This clonotype was counted only a few times. V usage is TRBV6-5 and J usage is TRBJ2-2; TRBD1 agrees at 9 bases. The CDR3 has 15 residues. Germline CDR1 is MNHEY and CDR2 is SVGAGI. Trimming cost V 6 bases and J 5 bases; bases outside gene matches: 7. The CDR3 spells CASRPNRGRTGELFF. The CDR3 DNA reads as TGTGCCAGCAGGCCAAACAGGGGGCGAACCGGGGAGCTGTTTTTT.

The J gene is TRBJ1-5, the V gene TRBV6-1; TRBD1 might be the D (6 bases). The germline CDR1 and CDR2 sequences are MNHNS and SASEGT. The CDR3 loop spans 14 amino acids. V lost 6 bases and J 2 bases, leaving 11 bases between the germline ends. CDR3 bases: TGTGCCAGCAGAGGGGGTCTTCGCAATCAGCCCCAGCATTTT. Amino acids: CASRGGLRNQPQHF.

Ten or more counts support this clonotype. The rearrangement uses TRBV6-6 and TRBJ2-7; TRBD1 matches at 8 bases. The CDR3 covers 14 residues. CDR1 is MNHNY and CDR2 is SVGAGI in the germline V gene (reference sequence). Trimming cost V 5 bases and J 3 bases; bases outside gene matches: 6. The CDR3 nucleotides read TGTGCCAGCAGTATCCAGGGGGCAGTCTACGAGCAGTACTTC. Translating gives CASSIQGAVYEQYF.

A few counts support this clonotype. The chain uses TRBV20-1 and TRBJ1-1; D is perhaps TRBD1 (5 bases). Germline assignment: CDR1 DFQATT and CDR2 SNEGSKA (reference sequence). V was shortened by 0 bases and J by 5 bases, with 13 bases between the two germline ends. The CDR3 consists of 14 residues. The CDR3 spells CSARDAQGGTEAFF. The CDR3 DNA is TGCAGTGCTAGAGATGCGCAGGGTGGAACTGAAGCTTTCTTT.

A few counts support this clonotype. V gene TRBV28 combines with J gene TRBJ1-1, with 10 bases lining up with TRBD1. J lost 3 bases, V lost 6 bases, and 10 bases had no gene match. This CDR3 comprises 16 residues. From germline, CDR1 is MDHEN and CDR2 SYDVKM. The CDR3 region is CASSWGGQGEDTEAFF. The CDR3 nucleotides read TGTGCCAGCAGCTGGGGTGGACAGGGGGAGGACACTGAAGCTTTCTTT.